The source of this TCR beta chain is a study of T cells in Graves' hyperthyroidism and ophthalmopathy. There are 14 residues in the CDR3. From germline, CDR1 is MNHEY and CDR2 SMNVEV (reference sequence). V shed 3 bases, J shed 3 bases, and the junction held 4 bases outside the gene matches. This clonotype showed up many times. Antigen: not known. Whole-study findings and limits: Appearing also in blood were most of the thyroid clonotypes expanded above 0.001.

What was amplified from RNA transcripts were TCR beta CDR3 regions. HTBI primers were used for first-round RT-PCR of the TCR CDR3. TCRdb independently ran MiXCR on the multiplex PCR reads; one entry per CDR3 protein. The sample yields approximately 48,000 distinct CDR3 sequences, roughly 49% seen once. Uncontrolled infection, other autoimmune disease, pregnancy or lactation disqualified patients from enrolment. Clinical symptoms, serum thyroxine, TRAb, thyroid ultrasound and orbital computed tomography informed diagnoses. The rearrangement links TRBV27 to TRBJ2-7; 8 bases agree with TRBD2. This TCR came from a woman between 50 and 59 years old with Graves' hyperthyroidism. Sequenced input: peripheral blood or thyroid tissue (not recorded which). DNA for the CDR3: TGTGCCAGCAGTTTTATCGGGAGGGACTACGAGCAGTACTTC. It is translated as CASSFIGRDYEQYF.